These 17 T cell receptor beta chains share one sample of origin, sequenced in a study of blood T cell repertoires in COVID-19 (TCRdb year 2020). Libraries were constructed by the immunoSEQ multiplex PCR assay. In its TCRdb copy, this immuneACCESS table keeps in-frame sequences only and misses some clones. Where compared with another copy, unresolved V genes explain less than half of these, and the others have no known cause. A total of approximately 110,000 clones appear in this sample, around 86% of them only once. 7% to 9.5% of the sample rests with the top ten. Specimen: peripheral blood. The source is a man aged 70-80 years with acute or convalescent COVID-19.

Turning to this clone: The same CDR3 is also encoded by other DNA sequences in this sample. The V and J genes are TRBV3-1 (or the pseudogene TRBV3-2) and TRBJ2-2; D might be TRBD1 (5 bases). Trimming cost V 2 bases and J 3 bases, with 7 bases left between them. The CDR3 is 14 residues long. The V gene's germline CDR1 is LGHDT and CDR2 YNNKEL (reference sequence). The CDR3 here is CASSQQGYTGELFF. The CDR3, as DNA: TGTGCCAGCAGCCAACAGGGTTACACCGGGGAGCTGTTTTTT.

This chain joins TRBV6-5 and TRBJ1-4; D gene unclear. This CDR3 spans 12 amino acids. Germline values: CDR1 MNHEY, CDR2 SVGAGI. V lost 6 bases, J lost 4 bases, and 6 bases lay in between. CDR3 bases: TGTGCCAGCAGAAGAGATAATGAAAAACTGTTTTTT. This encodes CASRRDNEKLFF.

The chain links TRBV29-1 to TRBJ1-2; D is uncertain. Germline V lookup: CDR1 SQVTM, CDR2 ANQGSEA. Between the trimmed V and J ends, which lost 6 bases and 5 bases, there was a span of 13 bases. The CDR3 has 12 amino acids. The CDR3 DNA sequence: TGCAGCGTCGGGGAGAATCCTTATGGCTACACCTTC. Translating gives CSVGENPYGYTF.

This clone is a singleton in its sample. The genes are TRBV5-4 and TRBJ2-7, with 7 bases lining up with TRBD1. With 4 bases clipped from V and 6 bases from J, the junction kept 13 bases outside the gene matches. The germline gives CDR1 SGHNT, CDR2 YYREEE (reference sequence). CDR3 length: 15 residues. In DNA, the CDR3 is TGTGCCAGCAGCACAAGACAGGGTTTTGGGGTCGAGCAGTACTTC. This encodes CASSTRQGFGVEQYF.

This clone showed up just a few times. The chain combines TRBV7-6 with TRBJ2-2, with D possibly being TRBD2 (5 bases). CDR3 length: 12 amino acids. Germline CDR1 reads SGHVS; CDR2 reads FNYEAQ. The V end was cut by 5 bases, the J end by 6 bases, with 7 bases between. The CDR3 loop reads CASSPGAGELFF. The CDR3 nucleotides read TGTGCCAGCAGCCCCGGGGCCGGGGAGCTGTTTTTT. The whole variable domain, remainder taken from reference TRBV7-6 and TRBJ2-2, is GAGVSQSPRYKVTKRGQDVALRCDPISGHVSLYWYRQALGQGPEFLTYFNYEAQQDKSGLPNDRFSAERPEGSISTLTIQRTEQRDSAMYRCASSPGAGELFFGEGSRLTVL.

The rearrangement uses TRBV3-1 (or the pseudogene TRBV3-2) and TRBJ1-5; D not resolved. Germline CDR1 is LGHDT and CDR2 is YNNKEL (reference sequence). Trimming took 1 base from V and 7 from J, leaving 8 bases between them. This CDR3 region has 13 residues. CDR3 bases: TGTGCCAGCAGCCAAGGCCAGAGGCAGCCCCAGCATTTT. Amino acids: CASSQGQRQPQHF.

The rearrangement joins TRBV3-1 (or the pseudogene TRBV3-2) to TRBJ1-6; D not resolved. The CDR3 extends over 17 amino acids. Trimming took off 1 base at V and 7 bases at J, with 17 bases between the two ends. The germline gives CDR1 LGHDT, CDR2 YNNKEL (reference sequence). The CDR3 DNA sequence: TGTGCCAGCAGCCAAGTTTCCAGCGTCGCACGAAATTCACCCCTCCACTTT. It specifies CASSQVSSVARNSPLHF.

The chain joins TRBV6-2 or TRBV6-3 to TRBJ2-1, with 8 bases matching TRBD1. The CDR3 contains 15 residues. Trimming cost V 6 bases and J 5 bases; bases outside gene matches: 9. CDR1 MNHEY and CDR2 SVGEGT come from the germline V gene. Here the CDR3 reads CASSPGDRGHNEQFF. In DNA form, the CDR3 reads TGTGCCAGCAGCCCAGGCGACAGGGGCCACAATGAGCAGTTCTTC.

The rearrangement uses TRBV3-1 (or the pseudogene TRBV3-2) and TRBJ2-2; 15 bases agree with TRBD2. Germline CDR1 LGHDT, CDR2 YNNKEL (reference sequence). The ends lost 4 bases at V and 1 base at J; junction bases unmatched: 1. There are 17 residues in the CDR3. The CDR3 coding sequence is TGTGCCAGCAGCCTGGGACTAGCGGGAGGGAACACCGGGGAGCTGTTTTTT. It yields the protein CASSLGLAGGNTGELFF.

The V gene is TRBV7-3, the J gene TRBJ1-1; TRBD1 might be the D (6 bases). Looked up from germline, CDR1 is SGHTA and CDR2 is FQGTGA. The CDR3 sequence is 13 residues long. V was trimmed by 2 bases and J by 10 bases, leaving 14 bases between them. The CDR3 region is CASSLVPGQRAFF. DNA for the CDR3: TGTGCCAGCAGCTTAGTACCGGGACAAAGAGCTTTCTTT.

The chain employs TRBV19 and TRBJ2-1; TRBD1 might be the D (6 bases). The germline V gene has CDR1 LNHDA and CDR2 SQIVND (reference sequence). The CDR3 is 15 amino acids. The V end was cut by 4 bases, the J end by 8 bases, with 18 bases between. The CDR3 sequence: CASSRNIQGWDEQFF. CDR3 in DNA: TGTGCCAGTAGTAGAAACATACAGGGTTGGGATGAGCAGTTCTTC.

V and J are TRBV29-1 and TRBJ2-7; no clear D gene. V lost 7 bases to trimming and J lost 7 bases, with 20 bases between them. Germline V gene lookup returns CDR1 SQVTM and CDR2 ANQGSEA. This CDR3 spans 13 amino acids. The CDR3 sequence is CSAGASRMGEQYF. Here the CDR3 DNA reads TGCAGCGCCGGAGCGTCCCGGATGGGTGAGCAGTACTTC.

The rearrangement joins TRBV19 to TRBJ2-1, with 7 bases fitting TRBD2. V was pared by 3 bases and J by 7 bases, with 6 bases of the junction left unmatched. Germline V gene sequence: CDR1 LNHDA, CDR2 SQIVND (reference sequence). The length of the CDR3 is 14 residues. Written as DNA, the CDR3 is TGTGCCAGTAGTATGGGCGGGAGAGGGAATGAGCAGTTCTTC. This sequence encodes CASSMGGRGNEQFF.

This rearrangement joins TRBV7-2 to TRBJ1-6; D remains unclear. Germline V gene lookup returns CDR1 SGHTA and CDR2 FQGNSA. Trimming stripped 1 base from V and 7 bases from J, with 8 bases between. The CDR3 length is 14 residues. The CDR3 here is CASSLGYVNSPLHF. CDR3 DNA: TGTGCCAGCAGCTTAGGTTATGTGAATTCACCCCTCCACTTT.

The chain carries TRBV4-1 and TRBJ1-1, with 9 positions matching TRBD1. Looked up from germline, CDR1 is MGHRA and CDR2 is YSYEKL. This CDR3 is built from 17 residues. V was clipped by 0 bases and J by 4 bases; unmatched bases: 9. The CDR3 region has the DNA TGCGCCAGCAGCCAAGATAGAACAGGGGGCGCGGTCACTGAAGCTTTCTTT. Translating gives CASSQDRTGGAVTEAFF.

The V gene is TRBV6-6, the J gene TRBJ1-1; tentative D call: TRBD1 (6 bases). CDR1 and CDR2 from the germline V gene are MNHNY and SVGAGI (reference sequence). CDR3 length: 14 residues. V was shortened by 6 bases and J by 1 base, with 12 bases between the two germline ends. The CDR3 sequence is CASSPAGANTEAFF. The CDR3 DNA follows: TGTGCCAGCAGCCCCGCAGGGGCGAACACTGAAGCTTTCTTT.

This clone was seen more than once but under ten times. The J gene is TRBJ1-5, the V gene TRBV2; D may be TRBD1 (5 bases). Looked up from germline, CDR1 is SNHLY and CDR2 is FYNNEI. Trimming left V 7 bases short and J 3 bases short, with 13 bases between. CDR3 length: 14 amino acids. The CDR3 loop reads CASTLDSLNQPQHF. Written as DNA, the CDR3 is TGTGCCAGCACCCTCGACAGCCTCAATCAGCCCCAGCATTTT.